This TCR beta chain was recovered during a study of PD-1 blockade in classical Hodgkin lymphoma. This table comes from immunoSEQ multiplex PCR, and its TCRdb copy is limited to in-frame clones, with some not included. The top ten hold 25% to 30% of the sample, which has over 15,000 clones, around 76% seen once. Exposure to brentuximab vedotin varied, and each patient had relapsed following autologous stem cell transplantation. When best responses were assessed, they were complete response, partial response or progressive disease. About this clone: Its antigen is undetermined.

Study-level points and caveats: Some patients started nivolumab under 1 year after ASCT, and they were excluded. For complete responders, baseline diversity was comparable to that of newly diagnosed patients.

Trimming took 6 bases from V and 5 from J; bases not matched to a gene: 9. This CDR3 has 14 residues. Germline CDR1 is SGHTA and CDR2 is FQGTGA. The V gene is TRBV7-3, the J gene TRBJ1-1, with 7 bases fitting TRBD1. This clonotype originated in a human donor with classical Hodgkin lymphoma. This specimen was peripheral blood mononuclear cells (PBMCs), taken before the second cycle of nivolumab. CDR3 sequence: CASSMGGGETEAFF. The CDR3 bases are TGTGCCAGCAGTATGGGAGGGGGCGAAACTGAAGCTTTCTTT.